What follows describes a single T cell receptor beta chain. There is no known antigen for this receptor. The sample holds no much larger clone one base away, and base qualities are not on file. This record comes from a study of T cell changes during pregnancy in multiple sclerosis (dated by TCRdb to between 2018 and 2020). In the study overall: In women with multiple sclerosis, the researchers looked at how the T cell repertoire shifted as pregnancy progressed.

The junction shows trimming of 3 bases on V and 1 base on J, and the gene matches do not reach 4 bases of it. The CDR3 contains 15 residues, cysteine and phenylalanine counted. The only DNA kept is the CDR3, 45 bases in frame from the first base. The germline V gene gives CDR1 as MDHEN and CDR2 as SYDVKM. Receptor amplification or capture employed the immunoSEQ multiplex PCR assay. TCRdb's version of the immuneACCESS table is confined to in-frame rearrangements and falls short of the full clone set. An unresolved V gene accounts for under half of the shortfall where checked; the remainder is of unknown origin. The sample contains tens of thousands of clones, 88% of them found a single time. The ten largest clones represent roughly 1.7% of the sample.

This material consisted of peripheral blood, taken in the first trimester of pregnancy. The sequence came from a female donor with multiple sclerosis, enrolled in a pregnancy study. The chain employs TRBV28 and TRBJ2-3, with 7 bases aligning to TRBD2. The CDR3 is CASSFAGVRTDTQYF. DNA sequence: TGTGCCAGCAGTTTCGCGGGGGTACGCACAGATACGCAGTATTTT.